Listed below are T cell receptor beta chains from one sample, sequenced in a study of graft-versus-host responses after intestinal transplantation. Libraries were prepared by immunoSEQ multiplex PCR; TCRdb keeps only in-frame clonotypes and omits some of them. Of around 84,000 clones in the sample, 83% were seen once. The antigens of these receptors remain unknown. The starting material was unstimulated CD8+ T cells sorted from spleen or lymph node cells, obtained before intestinal transplant. These receptors all come from a human donor who received an intestinal transplant. CDR3s include the opening cysteine and the closing phenylalanine or tryptophan. The D gene is left open where the match is weak. Clone sizes are given selectively: once, few, many, or a class where the clone is expanded.

D gene	V gene	clone size	J gene	CDR3 DNA	CDR3 protein
TRBD2	TRBV2	.	TRBJ2-3	TGTGCCAGCAGTGATCCTAGCGGGCGATACACAGATACGCAGTATTTT	CASSDPSGRYTDTQYF
.	TRBV6-1	.	TRBJ1-1	TGTGCCAGCAGTTATGGCCGGAACACTGAAGCTTTCTTT	CASSYGRNTEAFF
.	TRBV15	.	TRBJ1-5	TGTGCCACCAGCAGATGGGGGCAGGAGGGATATAGCAATCAGCCCCAGCATTTT	CATSRWGQEGYSNQPQHF
.	TRBV12-5	.	TRBJ1-1	TGTGCTAGTGGTTTGGAGGTGCGGGGCAGCACTGAAGCTTTCTTT	CASGLEVRGSTEAFF
.	TRBV12-5	once	TRBJ1-6	TGTGCTAGTGGTTTTTATAGGGGAAAATCACCCCTCCACTTT	CASGFYRGKSPLHF
.	TRBV13	.	TRBJ2-4	TGTGCCAGCAGCGGGGACTCACAGTACTTC	CASSGDSQYF
TRBD1	TRBV5-1	.	TRBJ2-5	TGCGCCAGCAGCCCGGACAGGACACAAGAGACCCAGTACTTC	CASSPDRTQETQYF
TRBD2	TRBV7-9	once	TRBJ2-7	TGTGCCAGCAGCACCGGACTAGCCGAAATTAGAGGGCAGTACTTC	CASSTGLAEIRGQYF
.	TRBV4-1	.	TRBJ2-3	TGCGCCAGCACCACTTTGGGCCGGGATACGCAGTATTTT	CASTTLGRDTQYF
.	TRBV5-6	once	TRBJ2-1	TGTGCCAGCAGCTTGGGAGTAAGCTCCTACAATGAGCAGTTCTTC	CASSLGVSSYNEQFF
.	TRBV6-1	.	TRBJ1-2	TGTGCCAGCAGTGAAACTCCCAGACTCGGGGGGAATCGGCGCTACACCTTC	CASSETPRLGGNRRYTF
.	TRBV18	.	TRBJ2-3	TGTGCCAGCTCACGACCAAGCCCTCTTAGCACAGATACGCAGTATTTT	CASSRPSPLSTDTQYF
.	TRBV16	.	TRBJ2-7	TGTGCCAGCAGCCAGGGGAAGGTCAGGGCCCCCTACGAGCAGTACTTC	CASSQGKVRAPYEQYF
TRBD1	TRBV6-8	medium-sized	TRBJ2-7	TGTGCCAGCAGCTCTCGGCCTCAGTCCCCATGGGGACAGAAACATCCCGAGCAGTACTTC	CASSSRPQSPWGQKHPEQYF
.	TRBV28	.	TRBJ2-7	TGTGCCAGCAGTGGACTTGACAGTCCCCGGTGGGGCTACGAGCAGTACTTC	CASSGLDSPRWGYEQYF
TRBD1	TRBV9	.	TRBJ1-5	TGTGCCAGCAGCGTAGGACAGGGGGGCAATCAGCCCCAGCATTTT	CASSVGQGGNQPQHF
TRBD1	TRBV6-6	.	TRBJ2-4	TGTGCCAGCAGAGACAGGGAAAACATTCAGTACTTC	CASRDRENIQYF
.	TRBV28	once	TRBJ1-1	TGTGCCAGCAGTTTAGGACCGGGGGGGAGCACTGAAGCTTTCTTT	CASSLGPGGSTEAFF
.	TRBV2	.	TRBJ2-7	TGTGCCAGCAATTTCCGGCAGGGGGCTAGCGGACGCTACGAGCAGTACTTC	CASNFRQGASGRYEQYF
.	TRBV2	.	TRBJ2-5	TGTGCCAGCACCCTAGGACCCCCGTACCAAGAGACCCAGTACTTC	CASTLGPPYQETQYF
.	TRBV7-2	.	TRBJ1-5	TGTGCCAGCAGCTTAGATTGGGTTCGGGGTTGGGAAGGCAATCAGCCCCAGCATTTT	CASSLDWVRGWEGNQPQHF
TRBD1	TRBV27	few	TRBJ2-7	TGTGCCAGCTCACCGACCGACAGGGACTACGAGCAGTACTTC	CASSPTDRDYEQYF
.	TRBV5-1	.	TRBJ1-5	TGCGCCAGCAGCTTGGCAGGGTATGGCAATCAGCCCCAGCATTTT	CASSLAGYGNQPQHF
.	TRBV5-4	.	TRBJ2-7	TGTGCCAGCAGCGTCTCAGGGAAGAACTACGAGCAGTACTTC	CASSVSGKNYEQYF
TRBD2	TRBV7-9	.	TRBJ2-1	TGTGCCAGCAGCCCCCCCTTAGCGGGGGATAACAATGAGCAGTTCTTC	CASSPPLAGDNNEQFF
TRBD1	TRBV9	.	TRBJ2-1	TGTGCCAGCAGCGTAGAAGGCTCTTTGGGACAGGGGGCAATCGAGCAGTTCTTC	CASSVEGSLGQGAIEQFF
.	TRBV4-1	.	TRBJ2-7	TGCGCCAGCAGCCAAGCGGCGGCGGTGTCCTCCTACGAGCAGTACTTC	CASSQAAAVSSYEQYF
TRBD1	TRBV6-5	.	TRBJ1-2	TGTGCCAGCAGTTACGCCGGGACAGGGCGCGGCTACACCTTC	CASSYAGTGRGYTF
.	TRBV7-6	.	TRBJ2-3	TGTGCCAGCAGCTTCGAGCGAGGGGTAATACTTAGCACAGATACGCAGTATTTT	CASSFERGVILSTDTQYF
TRBD1	TRBV2	.	TRBJ1-5	TGTGCCAGCAGTGTTACAGGGGGTAGGGAGCCCCAGCATTTT	CASSVTGGREPQHF
.	TRBV6-5	.	TRBJ2-7	TGTGCCAGCAGATTGGACGAAAACTACGAGCAGTACTTC	CASRLDENYEQYF
TRBD1	TRBV29-1	.	TRBJ2-1	TGCAGCGTGTCAGGGGGCCTCTCCTACAATGAGCAGTTCTTC	CSVSGGLSYNEQFF
.	TRBV27	.	TRBJ2-3	TGTGCCAGCACGTCGGGGGGCACAGATACGCAGTATTTT	CASTSGGTDTQYF
.	TRBV6-1	.	TRBJ2-7	TGTGCCAGCAGTGATGTGGGCACCTCTTTGGAGCAGTACTTC	CASSDVGTSLEQYF
.	TRBV19	.	TRBJ2-7	TGTGCCAGTAGTAAGTTCACCTCCTCCTACGAGCAGTACTTC	CASSKFTSSYEQYF
.	TRBV7-6	.	TRBJ2-1	TGTGCCAGCACCCTGTCGGCAGGGGATGGCAATGAGCAGTTCTTC	CASTLSAGDGNEQFF
.	TRBV27	.	TRBJ2-7	TGTGCCAGCAGTTTGAAAGGACCTCCCAACGACGAGCAGTACTTC	CASSLKGPPNDEQYF
TRBD2	TRBV4-1	.	TRBJ2-5	TGCGCCAGCAGCCAGTCTAGCGGGGGGGCGAAGCAAGAGACCCAGTACTTC	CASSQSSGGAKQETQYF
TRBD2	TRBV5-1	.	TRBJ2-1	TGCGCCAGCAGCTTAGGATACCGCGGGAGCTCCTACAATGAGCAGTTCTTC	CASSLGYRGSSYNEQFF
.	TRBV4-1	.	TRBJ1-1	TGCGCCAGCAGCCAAGAAGGGACACGCATGAACACTGAAGCTTTCTTT	CASSQEGTRMNTEAFF
.	TRBV14	.	TRBJ2-3	TGTGCCAGCAGCCCTTGGGGGGAGTCCGGCACAGATACGCAGTATTTT	CASSPWGESGTDTQYF
.	TRBV5-1	.	TRBJ2-3	TGCGCCAGCAGCCCCACTCCGGGGAAGGACACAGATACGCAGTATTTT	CASSPTPGKDTDTQYF
.	TRBV6-5	.	TRBJ1-2	TGTGCCAGCAGTTACTCCTCAGGCGGGAATAACTATGGCTACACCTTC	CASSYSSGGNNYGYTF
TRBD2	TRBV7-6	.	TRBJ2-1	TGTGCCAGCAGCTTTGGCGGGGGGGCAGGCAATGAGCAGTTCTTC	CASSFGGGAGNEQFF
.	TRBV19	.	TRBJ1-1	TGTGCCAGTAGTACTCTATATGGGGCTATGAACACTGAAGCTTTCTTT	CASSTLYGAMNTEAFF
.	TRBV27	.	TRBJ1-5	TGTGCCAGCAGTTCCACCTCCCCAGGGGAAGCCCTTTATAGCAATCAGCCCCAGCATTTT	CASSSTSPGEALYSNQPQHF
TRBD2	TRBV28	.	TRBJ2-5	TGTGCCAGCAGTCCAGGGACTAGTCCTCAAGAGACCCAGTACTTC	CASSPGTSPQETQYF
TRBD2	TRBV10-2	.	TRBJ2-1	TGCGCCAGGCGGAGCGGGGGGGGACCCTACAATGAGCAGTTCTTC	CARRSGGGPYNEQFF
.	TRBV5-5	.	TRBJ2-7	TGTGCCAGCAGCTTGTTTCGCGGAGCTACCTACGAGCAGTACTTC	CASSLFRGATYEQYF
TRBD1	TRBV6-5	few	TRBJ2-5	TGTGCCAGCAGTTACTATCAGGGGGCGGGGGAGACCCAGTACTTC	CASSYYQGAGETQYF
.	TRBV27	few	TRBJ1-5	TGTGCCAGCAGTTACTATAGCAATCAGCCCCAGCATTTT	CASSYYSNQPQHF
TRBD1	TRBV15	.	TRBJ1-5	TGTGCCACCAGCAGAGATGAGCGGGCAGGGGGGCAGCCCCAGCATTTT	CATSRDERAGGQPQHF
.	TRBV7-3	.	TRBJ2-1	TGTGCCAGCAGCTTAACAATGTCTACCTGGGATGAGCAGTTCTTC	CASSLTMSTWDEQFF
.	TRBV10-1	.	TRBJ1-1	TGCGCCAGCAGTGAGTCGGCCAGGGGATTCACTGAAGCTTTCTTT	CASSESARGFTEAFF
TRBD2	TRBV2	.	TRBJ2-7	TGTGCCAGCAGTGTAGCGGGGGGCTACGAGCAGTACTTC	CASSVAGGYEQYF
TRBD1	TRBV5-1	.	TRBJ1-3	TGCGCCAGCAGCTTCAGGGGGCCTGGTAGGAACACCATATATTTT	CASSFRGPGRNTIYF
.	TRBV27	once	TRBJ1-1	TGTGCCAGCAGTTTAGGGAGGGGCGTGAACACTGAAGCTTTCTTT	CASSLGRGVNTEAFF
.	TRBV9	few	TRBJ2-7	TGTGCCAGCAGCGTCGCCGGAGGCGTCGACGAGCAGTACTTC	CASSVAGGVDEQYF
TRBD1	TRBV28	.	TRBJ1-5	TGTGCCAGCAGCTTACCAGGGGGCGCGGGTCAGCCCCAGCATTTT	CASSLPGGAGQPQHF